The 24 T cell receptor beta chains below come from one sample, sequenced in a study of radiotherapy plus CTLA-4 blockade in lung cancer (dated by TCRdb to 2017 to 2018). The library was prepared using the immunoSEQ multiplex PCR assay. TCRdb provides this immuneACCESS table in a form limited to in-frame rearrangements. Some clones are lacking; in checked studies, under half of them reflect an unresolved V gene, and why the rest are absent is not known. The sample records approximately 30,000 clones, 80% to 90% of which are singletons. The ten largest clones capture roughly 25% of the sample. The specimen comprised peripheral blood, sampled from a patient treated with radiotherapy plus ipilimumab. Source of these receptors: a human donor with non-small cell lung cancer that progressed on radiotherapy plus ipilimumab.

The DNA for the CDR3 is TGTGCCAGCAGTTACAACAGCGGGGGGCCCTACGAGCAGTACTTC. Amino acids: CASSYNSGGPYEQYF. This chain links TRBV6-5 with TRBJ2-7; 9 bases are a match to TRBD2. Unmatched junction bases numbered 4, after V lost 2 bases and J lost 2 bases. The CDR3 has 15 residues. Per the germline V gene, CDR1 is MNHEY and CDR2 is SVGAGI.

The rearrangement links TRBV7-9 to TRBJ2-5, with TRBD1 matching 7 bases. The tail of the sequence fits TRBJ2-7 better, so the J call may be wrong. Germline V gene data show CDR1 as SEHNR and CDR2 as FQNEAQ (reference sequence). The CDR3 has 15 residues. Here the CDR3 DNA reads TGTGCCAGCAGCTCGAGACAGGGTGGGTCCTACGAGCAGTACTTC. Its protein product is CASSSRQGGSYEQYF.

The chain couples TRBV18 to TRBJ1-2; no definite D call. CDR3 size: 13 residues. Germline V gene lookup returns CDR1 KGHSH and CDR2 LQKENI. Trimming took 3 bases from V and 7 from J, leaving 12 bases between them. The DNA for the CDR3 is TGTGCCAGCTCACCCGCGGCCGAGGGTGGCTACACCTTC. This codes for CASSPAAEGGYTF.

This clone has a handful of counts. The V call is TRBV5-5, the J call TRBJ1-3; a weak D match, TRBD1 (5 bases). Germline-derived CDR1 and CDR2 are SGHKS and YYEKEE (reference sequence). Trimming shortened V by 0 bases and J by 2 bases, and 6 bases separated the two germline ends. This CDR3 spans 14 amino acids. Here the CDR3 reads CASSLGQTGNTIYF. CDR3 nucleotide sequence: TGTGCCAGCAGCTTGGGACAGACTGGAAACACCATATATTTT.

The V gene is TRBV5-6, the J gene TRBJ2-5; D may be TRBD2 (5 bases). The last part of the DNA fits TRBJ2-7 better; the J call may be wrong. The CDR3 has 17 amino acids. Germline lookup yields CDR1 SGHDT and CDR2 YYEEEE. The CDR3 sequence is CASSLVPGWGTSYEQYF. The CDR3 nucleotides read TGTGCCAGCAGCTTGGTTCCGGGATGGGGAACGTCCTACGAGCAGTACTTC.

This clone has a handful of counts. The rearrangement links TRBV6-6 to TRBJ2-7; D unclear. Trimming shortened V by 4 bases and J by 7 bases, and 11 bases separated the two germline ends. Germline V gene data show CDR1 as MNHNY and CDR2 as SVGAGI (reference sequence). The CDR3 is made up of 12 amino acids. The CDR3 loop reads CASSSLADEQYF. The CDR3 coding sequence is TGTGCCAGCAGTTCTCTCGCGGATGAGCAGTACTTC.

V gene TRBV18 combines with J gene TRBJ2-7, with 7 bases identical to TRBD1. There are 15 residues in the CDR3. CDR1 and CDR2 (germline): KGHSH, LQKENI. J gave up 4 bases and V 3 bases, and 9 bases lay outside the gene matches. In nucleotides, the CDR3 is TGTGCCAGCTCACCTGGCGCAGGGGGTGCGTACGAGCAGTACTTC. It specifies CASSPGAGGAYEQYF.

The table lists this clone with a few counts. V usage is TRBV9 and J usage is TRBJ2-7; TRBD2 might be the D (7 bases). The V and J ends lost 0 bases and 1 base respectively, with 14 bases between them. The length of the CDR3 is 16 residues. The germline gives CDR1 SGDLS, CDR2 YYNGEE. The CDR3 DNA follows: TGTGCCAGCAGCGTAGCCGGGGGGACATCATCCTACGAGCAGTACTTC. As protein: CASSVAGGTSSYEQYF.

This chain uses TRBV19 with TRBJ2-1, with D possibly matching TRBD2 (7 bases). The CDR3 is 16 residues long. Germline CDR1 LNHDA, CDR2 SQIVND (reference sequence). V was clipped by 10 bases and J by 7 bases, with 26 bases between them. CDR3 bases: TGTGCCACTAAGTACGGGGGTGGGGGGGCCTGGAATGAGCAGTTCTTC. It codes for CATKYGGGGAWNEQFF.

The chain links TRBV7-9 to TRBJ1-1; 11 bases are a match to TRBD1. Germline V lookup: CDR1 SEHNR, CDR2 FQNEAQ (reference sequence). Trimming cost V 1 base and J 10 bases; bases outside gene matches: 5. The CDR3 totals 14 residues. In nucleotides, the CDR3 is TGTGCCAGCAGCTTAGGGGGACAGGGGGGAGCAGCTTTCTTT. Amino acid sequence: CASSLGGQGGAAFF.

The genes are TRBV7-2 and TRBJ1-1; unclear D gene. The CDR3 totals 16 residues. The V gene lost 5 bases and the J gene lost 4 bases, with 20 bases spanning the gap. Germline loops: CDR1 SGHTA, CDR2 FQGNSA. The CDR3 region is CASSLQLSQRGTEAFF. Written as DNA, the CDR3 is TGTGCCAGCAGCCTACAGCTCTCACAGCGGGGCACTGAAGCTTTCTTT.

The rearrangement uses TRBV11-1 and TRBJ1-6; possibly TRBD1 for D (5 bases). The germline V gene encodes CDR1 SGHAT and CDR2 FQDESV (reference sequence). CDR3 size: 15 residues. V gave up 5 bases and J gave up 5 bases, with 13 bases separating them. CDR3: CASSPIDRDNSPLHF. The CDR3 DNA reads TGTGCCAGCAGCCCTATCGACAGAGATAATTCACCCCTCCACTTT.

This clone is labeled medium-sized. As DNA, the CDR3 is TGCGCCAGCTCCCGGGTCAGTAATGAAAAACTGTTTTTT. Residues: CASSRVSNEKLFF. The rearrangement uses TRBV4-1 and TRBJ1-4; D is uncertain. CDR3 length: 13 residues. Germline CDR1 is MGHRA and CDR2 is YSYEKL. Trimming removed 8 bases at V and 4 bases at J, with 11 bases between.

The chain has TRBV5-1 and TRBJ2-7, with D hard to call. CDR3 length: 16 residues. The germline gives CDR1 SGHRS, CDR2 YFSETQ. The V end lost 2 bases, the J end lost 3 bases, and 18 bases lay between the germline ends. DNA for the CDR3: TGCGCCAGCAGCTTCTCGGAGCTGACGAAAGTCTACGAGCAGTACTTC. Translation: CASSFSELTKVYEQYF.

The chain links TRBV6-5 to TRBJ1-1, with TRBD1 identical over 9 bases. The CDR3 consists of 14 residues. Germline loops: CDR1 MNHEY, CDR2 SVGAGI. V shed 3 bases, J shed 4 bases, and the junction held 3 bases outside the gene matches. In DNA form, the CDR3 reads TGTGCCAGCAGTTATGGACAGGGGTTCACTGAAGCTTTCTTT. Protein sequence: CASSYGQGFTEAFF.

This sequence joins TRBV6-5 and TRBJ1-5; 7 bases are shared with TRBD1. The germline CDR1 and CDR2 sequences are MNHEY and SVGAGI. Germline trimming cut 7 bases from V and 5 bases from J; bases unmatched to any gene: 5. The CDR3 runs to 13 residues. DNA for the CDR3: TGTGCCAGCAAACAGGGGATGGATCAGCCCCAGCATTTT. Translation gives CASKQGMDQPQHF.

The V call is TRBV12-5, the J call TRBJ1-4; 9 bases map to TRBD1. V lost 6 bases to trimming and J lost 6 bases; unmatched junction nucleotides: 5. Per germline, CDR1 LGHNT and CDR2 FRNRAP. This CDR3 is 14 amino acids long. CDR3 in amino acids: CASGPGQGDEKLFF. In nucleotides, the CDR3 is TGTGCTAGTGGGCCGGGACAGGGAGATGAAAAACTGTTTTTT.

CDR3 in amino acids: CSVEGPQGYEQYF. CDR3 coding DNA: TGCAGCGTTGAAGGCCCTCAGGGCTACGAGCAGTACTTC. This rearrangement joins TRBV29-1 to TRBJ2-7, with a tentative D call TRBD1 (5 bases). The CDR3 loop spans 13 amino acids. Trimming took off 1 base at V and 3 bases at J, with 10 bases between the two ends. CDR1 and CDR2 from the germline V gene are SQVTM and ANQGSEA.

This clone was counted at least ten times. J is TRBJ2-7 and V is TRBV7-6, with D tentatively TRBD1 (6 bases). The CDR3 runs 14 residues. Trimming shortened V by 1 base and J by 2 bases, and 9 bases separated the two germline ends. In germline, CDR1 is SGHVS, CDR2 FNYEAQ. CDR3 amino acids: CASSLDPGAYEQYF. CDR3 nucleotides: TGTGCCAGCAGCTTAGATCCAGGGGCCTACGAGCAGTACTTC.

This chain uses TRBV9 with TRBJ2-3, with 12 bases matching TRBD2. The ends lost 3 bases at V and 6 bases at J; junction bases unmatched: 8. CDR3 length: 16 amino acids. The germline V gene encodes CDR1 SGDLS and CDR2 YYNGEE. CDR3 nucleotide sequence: TGTGCCAGCAGCGGACTAGCGGGGGTACTTGGGGATACGCAGTATTTT. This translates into CASSGLAGVLGDTQYF.

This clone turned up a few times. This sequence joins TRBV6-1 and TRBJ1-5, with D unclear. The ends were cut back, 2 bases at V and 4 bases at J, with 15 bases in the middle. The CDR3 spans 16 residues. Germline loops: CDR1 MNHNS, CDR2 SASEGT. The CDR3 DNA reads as TGTGCCAGCAGTGAACCCCCGAATAGGACTAATCAGCCCCAGCATTTT. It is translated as CASSEPPNRTNQPQHF.

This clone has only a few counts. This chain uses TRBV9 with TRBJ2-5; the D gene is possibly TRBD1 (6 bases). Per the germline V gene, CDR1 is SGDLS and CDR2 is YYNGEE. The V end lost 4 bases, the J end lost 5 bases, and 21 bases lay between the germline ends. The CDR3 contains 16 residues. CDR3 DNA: TGTGCCAGCAGCCCGTGGGACACCCTCATGGTTGAGACCCAGTACTTC. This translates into CASSPWDTLMVETQYF.

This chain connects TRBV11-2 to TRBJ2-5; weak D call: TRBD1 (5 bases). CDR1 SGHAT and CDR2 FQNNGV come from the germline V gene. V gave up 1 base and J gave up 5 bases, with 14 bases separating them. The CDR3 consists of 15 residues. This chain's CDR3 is CASSLGSGAYETQYF. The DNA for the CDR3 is TGTGCCAGCAGCTTAGGTTCTGGGGCCTATGAGACCCAGTACTTC.

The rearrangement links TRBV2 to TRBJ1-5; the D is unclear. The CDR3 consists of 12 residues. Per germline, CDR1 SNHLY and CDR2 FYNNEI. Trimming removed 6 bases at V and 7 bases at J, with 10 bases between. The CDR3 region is CASRRIVQPQHF. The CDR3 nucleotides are TGTGCCAGCAGACGAATAGTACAGCCCCAGCATTTT.